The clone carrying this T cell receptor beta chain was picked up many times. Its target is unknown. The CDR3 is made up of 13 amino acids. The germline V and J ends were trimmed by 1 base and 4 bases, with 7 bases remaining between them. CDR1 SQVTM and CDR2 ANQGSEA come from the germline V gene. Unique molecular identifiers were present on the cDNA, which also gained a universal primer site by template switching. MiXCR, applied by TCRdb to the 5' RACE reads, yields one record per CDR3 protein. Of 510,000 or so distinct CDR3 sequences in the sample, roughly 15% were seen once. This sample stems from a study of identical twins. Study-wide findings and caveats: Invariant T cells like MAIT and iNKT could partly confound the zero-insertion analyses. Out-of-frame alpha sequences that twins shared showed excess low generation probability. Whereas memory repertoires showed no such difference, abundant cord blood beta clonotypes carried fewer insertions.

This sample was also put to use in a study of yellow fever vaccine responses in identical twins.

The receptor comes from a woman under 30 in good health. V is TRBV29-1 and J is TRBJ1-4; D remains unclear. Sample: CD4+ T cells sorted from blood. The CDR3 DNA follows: TGCAGCGTTGAAGGCCGTAATAATGAAAAACTGTTTTTT. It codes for CSVEGRNNEKLFF.